The rows below give T cell receptor beta chains drawn from one sample of a study of regulatory T cells in long-lasting Graves disease. One entry per CDR3 protein results from TCRdb running MiXCR on the multiplex PCR reads. The sample includes around 420,000 distinct CDR3 sequences, roughly a sixth of them seen just once. The input for sequencing was peripheral blood mononuclear cells (PBMCs), taken at new diagnosis, from a patient treated with antithyroid drugs. The source is a female donor with Graves disease. CDR3s include the opening cysteine and the closing phenylalanine or tryptophan. D genes are given only for firm matches. Expanded clones get a size class; other rows say once, few or many, or leave the size out.

CDR3aa: CSAPRTGGPSYEQYF; CDR3nt: TGCAGTGCTCCTAGGACGGGAGGACCCTCCTACGAGCAGTACTTC; abundance: -; j_gene: TRBJ2-7; d_gene: TRBD2; v_gene: TRBV20-1
CDR3aa: CASSFRTAGQPQHF; CDR3nt: TGTGCCAGCAGTTTTAGGACAGCAGGTCAGCCCCAGCATTTT; abundance: many; j_gene: TRBJ1-5; d_gene: -; v_gene: TRBV12-3/TRBV12-4
CDR3aa: CASSPGLESYEQYF; CDR3nt: TGCGCCAGCAGCCCCGGACTGGAATCGTACGAGCAGTACTTC; abundance: many; j_gene: TRBJ2-7; d_gene: -; v_gene: TRBV4-1
CDR3aa: CSAPRPPGLADYNEQFF; CDR3nt: TGCAGTGCTCCCCGCCCCCCCGGACTAGCGGACTACAATGAGCAGTTCTTC; abundance: many; j_gene: TRBJ2-1; d_gene: TRBD2; v_gene: TRBV20-1
CDR3aa: CASSVAAGDAYEQYF; CDR3nt: TGTGCCAGCAGCGTAGCGGCAGGGGACGCCTACGAGCAGTACTTC; abundance: few; j_gene: TRBJ2-7; d_gene: -; v_gene: TRBV9
CDR3aa: CASGLGTGTNQPQHF; CDR3nt: TGTGCCAGTGGCCTGGGCACAGGGACCAATCAGCCCCAGCATTTT; abundance: many; j_gene: TRBJ1-5; d_gene: -; v_gene: TRBV19
CDR3aa: CASSLDSLGTGDAARTYNEQFF; CDR3nt: TGTGCCAGCAGCTTAGATTCGTTGGGGACCGGAGACGCCGCAAGGACCTACAATGAGCAGTTCTTC; abundance: many; j_gene: TRBJ2-1; d_gene: -; v_gene: TRBV11-3
CDR3aa: CASSPGTSGGEQYF; CDR3nt: TGTGCCAGCAGTCCTGGGACTAGCGGGGGAGAGCAGTACTTC; abundance: -; j_gene: TRBJ2-7; d_gene: TRBD2; v_gene: TRBV12-3/TRBV12-4
CDR3aa: CASSLGGTKYF; CDR3nt: TGTGCCAGCAGCTTAGGTGGGACCAAGTACTTC; abundance: -; j_gene: TRBJ2-7; d_gene: -; v_gene: TRBV7-9
CDR3aa: CASSEFLHGYTF; CDR3nt: TGTGCCAGCAGCGAATTTCTCCATGGCTACACCTTC; abundance: many; j_gene: TRBJ1-2; d_gene: -; v_gene: TRBV9
CDR3aa: CASSYITGEKGGYTF; CDR3nt: TGTGCCAGCAGTTACATTACAGGGGAGAAGGGTGGCTACACCTTC; abundance: many; j_gene: TRBJ1-2; d_gene: TRBD1; v_gene: TRBV6-5
CDR3aa: CASSSSSTGSPLHF; CDR3nt: TGTGCCAGCAGTTCCTCCTCGACTGGGTCACCCCTCCACTTT; abundance: many; j_gene: TRBJ1-6; d_gene: -; v_gene: TRBV28
CDR3aa: CASSLLVTGHGELFF; CDR3nt: TGTGCCAGTAGCCTCTTAGTTACGGGGCACGGGGAGCTGTTTTTT; abundance: few; j_gene: TRBJ2-2; d_gene: -; v_gene: TRBV19
CDR3aa: CAISSPGQSPYEQYF; CDR3nt: TGTGCCATCAGTTCTCCGGGACAGAGCCCTTACGAGCAGTACTTC; abundance: many; j_gene: TRBJ2-7; d_gene: TRBD1; v_gene: TRBV10-3
CDR3aa: CASSTSTGTYYYEQYF; CDR3nt: TGTGCCAGCAGTACCTCAACAGGGACTTACTACTACGAGCAGTACTTC; abundance: many; j_gene: TRBJ2-7; d_gene: -; v_gene: TRBV28
CDR3aa: CASSRWGIDTQYF; CDR3nt: TGTGCCAGCAGCCGGTGGGGTATTGATACGCAGTATTTT; abundance: many; j_gene: TRBJ2-3; d_gene: -; v_gene: TRBV7-9
CDR3aa: CASSLLPVTSYNEQFF; CDR3nt: TGTGCCAGCAGCTTGCTGCCGGTAACCTCCTACAATGAGCAGTTCTTC; abundance: -; j_gene: TRBJ2-1; d_gene: -; v_gene: TRBV5-4
CDR3aa: CASSTPGTGRNNEQFF; CDR3nt: TGTGCCAGCAGTACCCCGGGGACCGGGAGGAACAATGAGCAGTTCTTC; abundance: few; j_gene: TRBJ2-1; d_gene: TRBD2; v_gene: TRBV6-1
CDR3aa: CASAPDYNEQFF; CDR3nt: TGTGCCAGCGCTCCCGACTACAATGAGCAGTTCTTC; abundance: many; j_gene: TRBJ2-1; d_gene: -; v_gene: TRBV27
CDR3aa: CAISPRGGGHRSHEQYF; CDR3nt: TGTGCCATCAGCCCTCGCGGGGGGGGCCACAGATCGCACGAGCAGTACTTC; abundance: many; j_gene: TRBJ2-7; d_gene: TRBD2; v_gene: TRBV10-3
CDR3aa: CASGLVTSEQYF; CDR3nt: TGTGCTAGTGGTTTGGTAACGTCCGAGCAGTACTTC; abundance: many; j_gene: TRBJ2-7; d_gene: -; v_gene: TRBV12-5
CDR3aa: CSVARQGNTGELFF; CDR3nt: TGCAGCGTTGCTAGACAGGGGAACACCGGGGAGCTGTTTTTT; abundance: few; j_gene: TRBJ2-2; d_gene: TRBD1; v_gene: TRBV29-1
CDR3aa: CASSSGGGTYNEQFF; CDR3nt: TGTGCCAGCAGCTCGGGAGGGGGGACCTACAATGAGCAGTTCTTC; abundance: -; j_gene: TRBJ2-1; d_gene: TRBD2; v_gene: TRBV7-9
CDR3aa: CASSQLVLAGYNEQFF; CDR3nt: TGTGCCAGCAGCCAACTCGTACTAGCCGGCTACAATGAGCAGTTCTTC; abundance: many; j_gene: TRBJ2-1; d_gene: -; v_gene: TRBV12-3/TRBV12-4
CDR3aa: CASSFRGLAGGRSSYEQYF; CDR3nt: TGTGCCAGCAGTTTCCGAGGACTAGCGGGAGGTCGAAGCTCCTACGAGCAGTACTTC; abundance: many; j_gene: TRBJ2-7; d_gene: TRBD2; v_gene: TRBV28
CDR3aa: CASSVAGTSGRETQYF; CDR3nt: TGTGCCAGCAGTGTTGCCGGGACTAGCGGGAGAGAGACCCAGTACTTC; abundance: -; j_gene: TRBJ2-5; d_gene: TRBD2; v_gene: TRBV28
CDR3aa: CASSLGARDREYGYTF; CDR3nt: TGTGCCAGCAGCTTAGGTGCGAGGGACAGGGAATATGGCTACACCTTC; abundance: -; j_gene: TRBJ1-2; d_gene: TRBD1; v_gene: TRBV7-2
CDR3aa: CASSVVMDFNEQFF; CDR3nt: TGTGCCAGCAGCGTAGTAATGGACTTCAATGAGCAGTTCTTC; abundance: many; j_gene: TRBJ2-1; d_gene: -; v_gene: TRBV9
CDR3aa: CASTHSGLAGAKNIQYF; CDR3nt: TGTGCCAGCACCCACTCGGGACTAGCGGGGGCCAAAAACATTCAGTACTTC; abundance: many; j_gene: TRBJ2-4; d_gene: TRBD2; v_gene: TRBV12-3/TRBV12-4
CDR3aa: CASSLGLTSGRYEQYF; CDR3nt: TGTGCCAGCAGCTTAGGTCTTACTAGCGGGAGGTACGAGCAGTACTTC; abundance: many; j_gene: TRBJ2-7; d_gene: TRBD2; v_gene: TRBV7-9
CDR3aa: CASSLMGQRAGNQPQHF; CDR3nt: TGTGCCAGCAGCTTGATGGGACAGAGAGCCGGCAATCAGCCCCAGCATTTT; abundance: many; j_gene: TRBJ1-5; d_gene: TRBD1; v_gene: TRBV5-5
CDR3aa: CASSHQPGLPSYNEQFF; CDR3nt: TGTGCCAGCAGTCACCAACCGGGACTACCATCCTACAATGAGCAGTTCTTC; abundance: many; j_gene: TRBJ2-1; d_gene: TRBD2; v_gene: TRBV27
CDR3aa: CATSDLGTETYEQYF; CDR3nt: TGTGCCACCAGTGATTTGGGGACAGAGACCTACGAGCAGTACTTC; abundance: many; j_gene: TRBJ2-7; d_gene: TRBD1; v_gene: TRBV24-1
CDR3aa: CASSPRQYTGTQYF; CDR3nt: TGTGCCAGCAGCCCACGACAGTACACAGGTACGCAGTATTTT; abundance: -; j_gene: TRBJ2-3; d_gene: -; v_gene: TRBV7-9
CDR3aa: CASSLRPNTGELFF; CDR3nt: TGTGCCAGCAGCCTACGGCCCAACACCGGGGAGCTGTTTTTT; abundance: many; j_gene: TRBJ2-2; d_gene: -; v_gene: TRBV28
CDR3aa: CASSLKPWTGPRDRGAYEQYF; CDR3nt: TGTGCCAGCAGTTTAAAGCCCTGGACAGGGCCGCGGGATAGAGGAGCCTACGAGCAGTACTTC; abundance: many; j_gene: TRBJ2-7; d_gene: TRBD1; v_gene: TRBV28
CDR3aa: CASTIYTGGMDTQYF; CDR3nt: TGTGCCAGCACTATCTACACGGGCGGTATGGATACGCAGTATTTT; abundance: few; j_gene: TRBJ2-3; d_gene: -; v_gene: TRBV5-4
CDR3aa: CASSPRLAGDGQTQYF; CDR3nt: TGTGCCAGCAGCCCTAGACTAGCGGGAGACGGCCAGACCCAGTACTTC; abundance: many; j_gene: TRBJ2-5; d_gene: TRBD2; v_gene: TRBV7-2
CDR3aa: CAASRDSGGYQETQYF; CDR3nt: TGTGCCGCCAGCAGAGATTCGGGGGGATACCAAGAGACCCAGTACTTC; abundance: -; j_gene: TRBJ2-5; d_gene: TRBD2; v_gene: TRBV15
CDR3aa: CASSQTGQGNSPLHF; CDR3nt: TGTGCCAGCAGCCAAACGGGACAGGGGAACTCACCCCTCCACTTT; abundance: many; j_gene: TRBJ1-6; d_gene: TRBD1; v_gene: TRBV3-1
CDR3aa: CASSADPRVSDYGYTF; CDR3nt: TGTGCCAGCAGCGCAGACCCCAGGGTCTCTGACTATGGCTACACCTTC; abundance: many; j_gene: TRBJ1-2; d_gene: -; v_gene: TRBV9
CDR3aa: CASSSPGLASSDEQFF; CDR3nt: TGTGCCAGTAGTTCCCCGGGACTAGCATCCTCCGATGAGCAGTTCTTC; abundance: -; j_gene: TRBJ2-1; d_gene: TRBD2; v_gene: TRBV19
CDR3aa: CASSRGQPEAFF; CDR3nt: TGTGCCAGCAGCCGCGGGCAGCCTGAAGCTTTCTTT; abundance: many; j_gene: TRBJ1-1; d_gene: -; v_gene: TRBV6-1
CDR3aa: CSAREGAKTQYF; CDR3nt: TGCAGTGCTAGAGAAGGCGCTAAGACCCAGTACTTC; abundance: many; j_gene: TRBJ2-5; d_gene: -; v_gene: TRBV20-1
CDR3aa: CASSLKRKNYGYTF; CDR3nt: TGTGCCAGCAGTTTGAAACGGAAGAACTATGGCTACACCTTC; abundance: many; j_gene: TRBJ1-2; d_gene: -; v_gene: TRBV28
CDR3aa: CASSWGPGQGNQPQHF; CDR3nt: TGCGCCAGCAGCTGGGGGCCGGGACAGGGGAATCAGCCCCAGCATTTT; abundance: -; j_gene: TRBJ1-5; d_gene: TRBD1; v_gene: TRBV5-1